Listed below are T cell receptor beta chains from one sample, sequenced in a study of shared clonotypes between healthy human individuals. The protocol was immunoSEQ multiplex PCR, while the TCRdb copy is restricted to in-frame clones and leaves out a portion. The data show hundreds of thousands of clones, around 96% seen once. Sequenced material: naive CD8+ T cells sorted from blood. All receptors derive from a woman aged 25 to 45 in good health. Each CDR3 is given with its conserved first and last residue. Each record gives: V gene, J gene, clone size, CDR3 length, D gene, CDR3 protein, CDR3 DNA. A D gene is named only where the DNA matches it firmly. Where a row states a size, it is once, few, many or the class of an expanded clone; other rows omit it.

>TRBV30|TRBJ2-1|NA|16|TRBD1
CAGEKDDREALDEQFF
TGTGCCGGAGAAAAGGATGACAGGGAAGCTTTGGATGAGCAGTTCTTC
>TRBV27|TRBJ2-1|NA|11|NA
CASSFRGEQFF
TGTGCCAGCAGTTTTCGGGGGGAGCAGTTCTTC
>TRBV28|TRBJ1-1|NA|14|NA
CASSSVRGNTEAFF
TGTGCCAGCAGTTCCGTGAGGGGGAACACTGAAGCTTTCTTT
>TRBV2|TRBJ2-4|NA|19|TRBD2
CASSSPAPLSGTLPRNQYF
TGTGCCAGCAGTTCTCCCGCCCCCCTTAGCGGGACCCTTCCGAGGAATCAGTACTTC
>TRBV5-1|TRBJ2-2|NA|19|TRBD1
CASSLKNRGPEWNTGELFF
TGCGCCAGCAGCTTGAAAAACAGGGGGCCGGAATGGAACACCGGGGAGCTGTTTTTT
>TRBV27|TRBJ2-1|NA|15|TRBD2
CASRHGLAGVNEQFF
TGTGCCAGCAGACACGGACTAGCGGGAGTTAATGAGCAGTTCTTC
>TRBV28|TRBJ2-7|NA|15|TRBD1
CASSSGTGRSYEQYF
TGTGCCAGCAGCTCCGGGACAGGGAGGTCCTACGAGCAGTACTTC
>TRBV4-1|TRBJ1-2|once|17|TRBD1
CASSQRTGPTPNYGYTF
TGCGCCAGCAGCCAAAGGACAGGGCCCACTCCCAACTATGGCTACACCTTC
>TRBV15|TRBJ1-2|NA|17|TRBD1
CATSRDPWTGANYGYTF
TGTGCCACCAGCAGAGATCCTTGGACAGGGGCTAACTATGGCTACACCTTC
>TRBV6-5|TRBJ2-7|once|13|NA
CASSYPSSPEQYF
TGTGCCAGCAGTTATCCTTCTAGCCCCGAGCAGTACTTC
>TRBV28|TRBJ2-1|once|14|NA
CASSLFSSYNEQFF
TGTGCCAGCAGTTTGTTTAGCTCCTACAATGAGCAGTTCTTC
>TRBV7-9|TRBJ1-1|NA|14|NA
CASSLAGLNTEAFF
TGTGCCAGCAGCTTAGCAGGGTTGAACACTGAAGCTTTCTTT
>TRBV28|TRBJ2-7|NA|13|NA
CASSLQNSYEQYF
TGTGCCAGCAGTTTACAGAACAGCTACGAGCAGTACTTC
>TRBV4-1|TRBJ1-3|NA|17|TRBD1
CASSQEGTGYTGNTIYF
TGCGCCAGCAGCCAAGAGGGGACAGGGTATACTGGAAACACCATATATTTT
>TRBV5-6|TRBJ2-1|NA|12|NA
CASSLGLNEQFF
TGTGCCAGCAGCTTAGGCCTAAATGAGCAGTTCTTC
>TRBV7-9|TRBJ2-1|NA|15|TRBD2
CASSLWEGPYNEQFF
TGTGCCAGCAGCTTGTGGGAGGGCCCCTACAATGAGCAGTTCTTC
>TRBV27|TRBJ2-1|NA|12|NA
CASSLGRDEQFF
TGTGCCAGCAGTTTAGGGCGGGATGAGCAGTTCTTC
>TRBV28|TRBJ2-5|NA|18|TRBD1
CASSLSSPGQGTQETQYF
TGTGCCAGCAGTTTATCCTCACCGGGACAGGGGACCCAAGAGACCCAGTACTTC
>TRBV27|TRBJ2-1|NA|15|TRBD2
CATRLAGGLNNEQFF
TGTGCCACCCGACTAGCGGGAGGGCTGAACAATGAGCAGTTCTTC
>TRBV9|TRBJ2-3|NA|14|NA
CASSVAIESPSQYF
TGTGCCAGCAGCGTAGCTATCGAGTCTCCATCGCAGTATTTT
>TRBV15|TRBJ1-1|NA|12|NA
CATSSIGTEAFF
TGTGCCACCAGCAGTATAGGCACTGAAGCTTTCTTT
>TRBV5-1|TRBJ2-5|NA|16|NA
CASSLDRRGFQETQYF
TGCGCCAGCAGCTTGGATCGCAGGGGATTCCAAGAGACCCAGTACTTC
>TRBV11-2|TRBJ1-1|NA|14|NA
CASSLTTGRREAFF
TGTGCCAGCAGCTTAACAACAGGGCGCCGTGAAGCTTTCTTT
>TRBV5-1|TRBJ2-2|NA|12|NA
CASSFGTGELFF
TGCGCCAGCAGCTTCGGCACCGGGGAGCTGTTTTTT
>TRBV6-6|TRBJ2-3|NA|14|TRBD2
CASSSREQTDTQYF
TGTGCCAGCAGTTCGCGGGAGCAGACAGATACGCAGTATTTT
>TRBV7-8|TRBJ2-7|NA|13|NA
CASSSSQGTEQYF
TGTGCCAGCAGCTCCTCACAGGGAACCGAGCAGTACTTC
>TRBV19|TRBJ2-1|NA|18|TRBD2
CASSTTLSGTSGLNEQFF
TGTGCCAGTAGCACCACCCTTTCCGGGACTAGCGGATTAAATGAGCAGTTCTTC
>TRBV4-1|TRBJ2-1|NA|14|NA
CATSRDTSYNEQFF
TGCGCCACCAGCCGGGACACATCCTACAATGAGCAGTTCTTC
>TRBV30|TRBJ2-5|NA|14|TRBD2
CAWAGGGPQETQYF
TGTGCCTGGGCTGGGGGAGGGCCCCAAGAGACCCAGTACTTC
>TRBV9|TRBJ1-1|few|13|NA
CASSAPRNTEAFF
TGTGCCAGCAGCGCCCCACGGAACACTGAAGCTTTCTTT
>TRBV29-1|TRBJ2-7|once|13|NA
CSVGGGSLYEQYF
TGCAGCGTTGGAGGGGGAAGTCTCTACGAGCAGTACTTC
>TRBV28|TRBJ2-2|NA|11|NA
CASKDTGELFF
TGTGCCAGTAAGGACACCGGGGAGCTGTTTTTT
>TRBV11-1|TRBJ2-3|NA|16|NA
CASTEAGQGSTDTQYF
TGTGCCAGCACAGAGGCGGGTCAGGGTAGCACAGATACGCAGTATTTT
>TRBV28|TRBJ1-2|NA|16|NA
CASSLSRDGYNYGYTF
TGTGCCAGCAGTTTATCAAGAGACGGGTATAACTATGGCTACACCTTC
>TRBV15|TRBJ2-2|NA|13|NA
CATSRDYPLELFF
TGTGCCACCAGCAGAGACTATCCTCTGGAGCTGTTTTTT
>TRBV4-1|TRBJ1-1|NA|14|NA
CASSQRGASTEAFF
TGCGCCAGCAGCCAGAGGGGGGCAAGCACTGAAGCTTTCTTT